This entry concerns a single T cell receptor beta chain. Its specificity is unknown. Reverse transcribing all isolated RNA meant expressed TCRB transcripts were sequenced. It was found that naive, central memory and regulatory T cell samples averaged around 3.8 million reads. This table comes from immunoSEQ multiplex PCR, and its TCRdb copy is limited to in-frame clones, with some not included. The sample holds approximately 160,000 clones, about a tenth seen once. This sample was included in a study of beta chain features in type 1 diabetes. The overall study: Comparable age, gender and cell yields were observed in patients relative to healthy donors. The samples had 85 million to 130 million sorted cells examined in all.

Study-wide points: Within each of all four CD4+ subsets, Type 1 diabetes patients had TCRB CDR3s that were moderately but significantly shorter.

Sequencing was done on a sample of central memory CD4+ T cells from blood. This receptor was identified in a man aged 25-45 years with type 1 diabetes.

For the CDR3, the DNA is TGTGCCAGCAGCCAACTGACTGGAAACACCATATATTTT. It yields the protein CASSQLTGNTIYF. V gene TRBV7-2 combines with J gene TRBJ1-3; no definite D call. Germline CDR1 reads SGHTA; CDR2 reads FQGNSA. V lost 5 bases, J lost 2 bases, and 7 bases lay in between. The CDR3 is made up of 13 amino acids. Supplemented by reference TRBV7-2 and TRBJ1-3, the full variable domain reads GAGVSQSPSNKVTEKGKDVELRCDPISGHTALYWYRQSLGQGLEFLIYFQGNSAPDKSGLPSDRFSAERTGGSVSTLTIQRTQQEDSAVYLCASSQLTGNTIYFGEGSWLTVV.